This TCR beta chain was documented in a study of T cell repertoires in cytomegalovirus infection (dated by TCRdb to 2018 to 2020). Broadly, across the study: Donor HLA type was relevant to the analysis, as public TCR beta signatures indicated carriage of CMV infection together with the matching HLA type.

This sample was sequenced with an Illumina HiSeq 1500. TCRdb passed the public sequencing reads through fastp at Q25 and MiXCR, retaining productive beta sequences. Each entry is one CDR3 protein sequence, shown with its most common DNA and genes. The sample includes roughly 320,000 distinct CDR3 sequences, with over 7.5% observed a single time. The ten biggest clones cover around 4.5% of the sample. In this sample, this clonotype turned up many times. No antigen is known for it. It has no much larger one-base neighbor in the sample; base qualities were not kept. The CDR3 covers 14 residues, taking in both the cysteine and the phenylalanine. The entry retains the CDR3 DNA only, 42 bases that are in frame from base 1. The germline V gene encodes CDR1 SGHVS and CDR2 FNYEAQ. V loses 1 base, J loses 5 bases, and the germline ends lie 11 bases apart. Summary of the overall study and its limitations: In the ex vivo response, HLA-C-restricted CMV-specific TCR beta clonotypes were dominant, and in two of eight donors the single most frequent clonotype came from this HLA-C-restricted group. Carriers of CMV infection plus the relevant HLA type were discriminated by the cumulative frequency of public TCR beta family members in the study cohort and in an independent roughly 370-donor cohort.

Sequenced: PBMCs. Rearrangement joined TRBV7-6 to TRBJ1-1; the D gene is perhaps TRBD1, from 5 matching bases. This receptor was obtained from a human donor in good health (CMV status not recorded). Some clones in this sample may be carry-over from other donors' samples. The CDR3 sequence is CASSLGEGLTEAFF. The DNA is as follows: TGTGCCAGCAGCTTAGGGGAGGGGCTAACTGAAGCTTTCTTT.